The next 2 T cell receptor beta chains were all read from a single sample in a study of blood T cell repertoires in COVID-19. The repertoire was sequenced with immunoSEQ multiplex PCR; TCRdb's copy has only in-frame clones and lacks some. The table lists around 340,000 clones, approximately 86% of them singletons. Sequencing was performed on PBMCs or T cells enriched from blood (not recorded which). All receptors come from a woman in her thirties or forties with acute COVID-19.

The J gene is TRBJ2-7, the V gene TRBV5-1, with 9 bases identical to TRBD2. Germline V gene sequence: CDR1 SGHRS, CDR2 YFSETQ. The CDR3 sequence is 14 residues long. Trimming took 4 bases from V and 10 from J; bases not matched to a gene: 12. In DNA form, the CDR3 reads TGCGCCAGCAGCCCCCAGAGAGCGGGGGGCGACCAGTACTTC. Translated: CASSPQRAGGDQYF.

The chain employs TRBV6-5 and TRBJ2-5, with a possible D match to TRBD1 (6 bases). CDR1 is MNHEY and CDR2 is SVGAGI in the germline V gene. There are 15 residues in the CDR3. Between the trimmed V and J ends, which lost 5 bases and 1 base, there was a span of 14 bases. The CDR3 is CASSPPPDSQETQYF. The CDR3, as DNA: TGTGCCAGCAGTCCTCCCCCGGACAGCCAAGAGACCCAGTACTTC.